The 15 T cell receptor beta chains below all came from one sample that was sequenced in a study of tumor-infiltrating lymphocytes in oesophageal squamous cell carcinoma. TCRdb itself ran the PCR reads through MiXCR, one entry per CDR3 protein. The table has 15,000 to 20,000 distinct CDR3 sequences, approximately 47% seen once. The sequenced sample consisted of normal esophageal tissue next to the tumor. The origin of the receptors is a female donor with esophageal squamous cell carcinoma.

The chain links TRBV5-1 to TRBJ2-7; 8 nucleotides match TRBD2. J lost 2 bases, V lost 7 bases, and 8 bases had no gene match. The CDR3 contains 14 residues. Per germline, CDR1 SGHRS and CDR2 YFSETQ. The DNA of the CDR3 is TGCGCCAGCGAGTCAGCGGGAGTTCCCTACGAGCAGTACTTC. Its translation: CASESAGVPYEQYF.

The rearrangement joins TRBV7-4 to TRBJ2-4, with 9 bases that match TRBD1. CDR3 length equals 15 residues. Per germline, CDR1 SGHVT and CDR2 SQSDAQ. V dropped 5 bases and J dropped 6; count of bases not matched to a gene: 8. The CDR3 here is CASSRDTGGINIQYF. In DNA form, the CDR3 reads TGTGCCAGCAGCCGTGACACAGGGGGCATAAACATTCAGTACTTC.

The chain has TRBV24-1 and TRBJ2-7; TRBD2 is a possible D gene (6 bases). Germline-derived CDR1 and CDR2 are KGHDR and SFDVKD. The CDR3 has 15 amino acids. V was pared by 4 bases and J by 7 bases, with 19 bases between. The DNA for the CDR3 is TGTGCCACCAGTGAAAGGCGGGATCACTACAATGAGCAGTACTTC. Its protein is CATSERRDHYNEQYF.

In this sample, this clonotype turned up once. The rearrangement uses TRBV7-2 and TRBJ2-3; D might be TRBD2 (6 bases). The DNA end is more similar to TRBJ2-5, so the J call may be wrong. CDR1 SGHTA and CDR2 FQGNSA come from the germline V gene. This CDR3 comprises 14 residues. In DNA, the CDR3 is TGTGCCAGCAGCGCCACTAACGGGGGAGAGACCCAGTACTTC. Its protein is CASSATNGGETQYF.

V gene TRBV4-2 combines with J gene TRBJ1-2; possibly TRBD1 for D (5 bases). The CDR3 contains 16 residues. Germline CDR1 is LGHNA and CDR2 is YNFKEQ. The V end lost 4 bases, the J end lost 7 bases, and 22 bases lay between the germline ends. CDR3 nucleotide sequence: TGTGCCAGCAGCCCCCGGGGGGACTCCTTCGGGGGTGGCTACACCTTC. Translating gives CASSPRGDSFGGGYTF.

J is TRBJ1-2 and V is TRBV7-2, with D unresolved. Germline CDR1 and CDR2: SGHTA and FQGNSA. V was trimmed by 1 base and J by 2 bases, leaving 5 bases between them. The length of the CDR3 is 13 residues. The CDR3 nucleotides read TGTGCCAGCAGCTTAGACACAAACTATGGCTACACCTTC. It encodes CASSLDTNYGYTF.

V is TRBV6-8 and J is TRBJ2-7; a possible D gene is TRBD1 (5 bases). Gene TRBJ2-5 matches the end of the DNA better, so the J call may be wrong. CDR3 size: 16 residues. The germline V gene encodes CDR1 MNHGY and CDR2 SAAAGT. The CDR3 reads CASSFPAGKAQETQYF. CDR3 DNA sequence: TGTGCCAGCAGTTTCCCAGCAGGGAAGGCTCAAGAGACCCAGTACTTC.

The chain recombines TRBV7-6 with TRBJ1-1, with D unclear. The J call is doubtful: the DNA matches TRBJ2-7 better. Germline lookup yields CDR1 SGHVS and CDR2 FNYEAQ. The CDR3 is 14 amino acids. The CDR3 region has the DNA TGTGCCAGCAGAAAGCCAGGAGTAGACTACGAGCAGTACTTC. Translated, it gives CASRKPGVDYEQYF.

This clonotype was seen a few times. The J gene is TRBJ1-1, the V gene TRBV10-2; D is unresolved. Germline assignment: CDR1 WSHSY and CDR2 SAAADI. V lost 6 bases, J lost 0 bases, and 11 bases lay in between. The CDR3 loop spans 14 amino acids. The CDR3 reads CASRAQLMNTEAFF. For the CDR3, the DNA is TGCGCCAGCAGGGCACAGCTTATGAACACTGAAGCTTTCTTT.

There are many counts of this clonotype. V is TRBV2 and J is TRBJ1-5; possibly TRBD1 for D (6 bases). V lost 3 bases, J lost 6 bases, and 15 bases lay in between. The germline V gene has CDR1 SNHLY and CDR2 FYNNEI. The length of the CDR3 is 15 residues. CDR3 amino acids: CASSEESTGTQPQHF. CDR3 in DNA: TGTGCCAGCAGTGAGGAAAGTACAGGGACTCAGCCCCAGCATTTT.

V usage is TRBV2 and J usage is TRBJ2-5, with 10 bases lining up with TRBD2. J gave up 1 base and V 6 bases, and 8 bases lay outside the gene matches. This CDR3 has 16 residues. Germline V gene lookup returns CDR1 SNHLY and CDR2 FYNNEI. The chain's CDR3 is CASRRRTSGVQETQYF. The CDR3 DNA is TGTGCCAGCAGGAGAAGAACTAGCGGGGTCCAAGAGACCCAGTACTTC.

The table lists this clonotype with many counts. The chain employs TRBV11-3 and TRBJ2-1, with 16 bases identical to TRBD2. Germline V gene data show CDR1 as SGHNT and CDR2 as YENEEA. V was pared by 3 bases and J by 7 bases, with 0 bases of the junction left unmatched. The CDR3 covers 15 residues. The CDR3 DNA follows: TGTGCCAGCAGCTTGGGACTAGCGGGAGGGAATGAGCAGTTCTTC. Amino acids: CASSLGLAGGNEQFF. Together with reference TRBV11-3 and TRBJ2-1, the CDR3 gives the full variable domain: EAGVVQSPRYKIIEKKQPVAFWCNPISGHNTLYWYLQNLGQGPELLIRYENEEAVDDSQLPKDRFSAERLKGVDSTLKIQPAELGDSAVYLCASSLGLAGGNEQFFGPGTRLTVL.

The chain carries TRBV6-1 and TRBJ1-2, with 8 bases that match TRBD1. Losses at the gene ends were 6 bases for V and 6 bases for J; bases not matched to a gene: 9. CDR1 and CDR2 from the germline V gene are MNHNS and SASEGT. This CDR3 spans 14 amino acids. As DNA, the CDR3 is TGTGCCAGCAGGGGAGGACAGGGCCCCCATGGCTACACCTTC. Amino acid sequence: CASRGGQGPHGYTF.

Remarks on this clonotype: A read error is possible here, since a much larger clone lies one base away. The J gene is TRBJ2-5, the V gene TRBV2, with 11 nucleotides matching TRBD2. V lost 4 bases to trimming and J lost 11 bases; unmatched junction nucleotides: 12. Germline V gene sequence: CDR1 SNHLY, CDR2 FYNNEI. This CDR3 has 15 amino acids. The CDR3 sequence is CASSVAGGAYNEQYF. CDR3 coding DNA: TGTGCCAGCAGTGTAGCGGGGGGGGCCTACAATGAGCAGTACTTC.

V gene TRBV7-3 combines with J gene TRBJ2-1; TRBD2 aligns across 16 bases. Germline loops: CDR1 SGHTA, CDR2 FQGTGA. The length of the CDR3 is 19 residues. Losses at the gene ends were 2 bases for V and 6 bases for J; bases not matched to a gene: 10. DNA of the CDR3: TGTGCCAGCAGCTTACTCGGGACTAGCGGGAGGGGGGTTGTCAATGAGCAGTTCTTC. This sequence encodes CASSLLGTSGRGVVNEQFF.